The T cell receptor beta chain described here comes from a study of T cells in Graves' hyperthyroidism and ophthalmopathy. Study conclusions and caveats: A model of 13 V-J pairs discriminated ophthalmopathy from stable hyperthyroidism. The model foresaw ophthalmopathy a median roughly 6 months prior to onset.

Of note for this clonotype: The antigen is unknown.

RNA transcripts gave rise to amplified TCR beta CDR3 regions. HTBI primers drove first-round RT-PCR of the TCR CDR3. One entry per CDR3 protein, called by TCRdb with MiXCR from the multiplex PCR reads. The table lists hundreds of thousands of distinct CDR3 sequences, 40% to 55% of them singletons. The sequencing sample was made of peripheral blood or thyroid tissue (not recorded which). The source is an adult man with Graves' disease, either hyperthyroidism or ophthalmopathy (not recorded which).

The chain's CDR3 is CASSPPLGQGRRGYTF. In DNA, the CDR3 is TGTGCCAGCAGTCCCCCCTTGGGGCAGGGGCGACGAGGCTACACCTTC. This rearrangement joins TRBV7-9 to TRBJ1-2; perhaps TRBD1 as D (6 bases). V gave up 6 bases and J gave up 8 bases, with 25 bases separating them. The CDR3 spans 16 residues. CDR1 and CDR2 (germline): SEHNR, FQNEAQ (reference sequence).